This paragraph covers one TCR beta chain sequence. These data belong to a study of Graves' ophthalmopathy and Graves' hyperthyroidism. RNA transcripts were the template, and TCR beta CDR3 regions were amplified from them. In the first round, RT-PCR was carried out with HTBI primers, and a multiplex PCR formed the second round. TCRdb independently ran MiXCR on the multiplex PCR reads; one entry per CDR3 protein. The sample lists about 220,000 distinct CDR3 sequences; 20% to 25% were seen once. The CDR3 is 16 amino acids. V trimming: 6 bases; J trimming: 7 bases; junction bases outside the gene matches: 15. Germline V lookup: CDR1 SGHNT, CDR2 YYREEE (reference sequence).

The sequenced sample consisted of peripheral blood. The clonotype originates from a woman in her fifties or sixties with Graves' ophthalmopathy. V usage is TRBV5-4 and J usage is TRBJ2-5; 10 nucleotides align to TRBD2. CDR3: CASKRTSGSGDRTQYF. CDR3 DNA: TGTGCCAGCAAGAGGACTAGCGGAAGTGGAGATCGGACCCAGTACTTC.